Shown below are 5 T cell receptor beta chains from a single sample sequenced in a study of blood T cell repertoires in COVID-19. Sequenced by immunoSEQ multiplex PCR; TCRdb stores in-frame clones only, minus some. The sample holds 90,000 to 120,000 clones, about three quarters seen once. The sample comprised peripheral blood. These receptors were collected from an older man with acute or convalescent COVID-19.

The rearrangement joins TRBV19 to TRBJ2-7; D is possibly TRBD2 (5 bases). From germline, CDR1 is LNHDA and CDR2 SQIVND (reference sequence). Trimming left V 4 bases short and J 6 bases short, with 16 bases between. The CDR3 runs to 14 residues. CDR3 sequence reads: CASSNGGRILEQYF. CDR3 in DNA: TGTGCCAGTAGTAACGGAGGACGCATACTCGAGCAGTACTTC.

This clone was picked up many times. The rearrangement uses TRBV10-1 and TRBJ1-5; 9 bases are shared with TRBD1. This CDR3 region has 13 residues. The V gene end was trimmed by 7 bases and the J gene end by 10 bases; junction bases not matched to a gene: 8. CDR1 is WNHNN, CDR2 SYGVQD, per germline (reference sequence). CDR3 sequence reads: CASNRDRDCPQHF. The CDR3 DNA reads TGCGCCAGCAACCGGGACAGGGACTGCCCCCAGCATTTT.

The CDR3 nucleotides are TGTGCCAGCAGCTTGGACGGCAGGGGAGTTCAGCCCCAGCATTTT. Its protein is CASSLDGRGVQPQHF. The chain is built from TRBV5-6 and TRBJ1-5; D is possibly TRBD1 (6 bases). CDR3 length: 15 residues. V lost 0 bases to trimming and J lost 6 bases, with 13 bases between them. Germline CDR1 SGHDT, CDR2 YYEEEE.

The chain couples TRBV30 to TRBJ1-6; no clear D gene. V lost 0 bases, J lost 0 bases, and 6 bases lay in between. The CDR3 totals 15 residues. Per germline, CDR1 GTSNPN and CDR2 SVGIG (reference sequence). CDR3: CAWSVSASYNSPLHF. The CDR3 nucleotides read TGTGCCTGGAGTGTGAGTGCCTCCTATAATTCACCCCTCCACTTT.

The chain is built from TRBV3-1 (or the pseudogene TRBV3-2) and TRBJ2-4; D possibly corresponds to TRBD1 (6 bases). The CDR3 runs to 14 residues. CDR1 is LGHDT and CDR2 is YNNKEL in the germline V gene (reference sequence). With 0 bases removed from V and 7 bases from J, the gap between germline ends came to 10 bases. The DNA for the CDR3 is TGTGCCAGCAGCCAAGAGGGGGCCAGCAACATTCAGTACTTC. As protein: CASSQEGASNIQYF.